The rows below give T cell receptor beta chains drawn from one sample of a study of cytomegalovirus exposure and HLA in healthy donors. Using immunoSEQ multiplex PCR, the repertoire was profiled, and TCRdb retains in-frame clones only, with some absent. The sample has some 150,000 clones, around 84% seen once. Sequenced input: PBMCs. These receptors all come from a young woman in good health and CMV-seronegative. CDR3s include the opening cysteine and the closing phenylalanine or tryptophan. Each record gives: J gene, CDR3 length, D gene, clone size, V gene, CDR3 protein, CDR3 DNA. A D gene is named only where the DNA matches it firmly. Size is omitted from some rows. Given values are once, few, many or a class for expanded clones.

j_gene: TRBJ2-3; len: 15; d_gene: .; abundance: .; v_gene: TRBV14; CDR3aa: CASSQGHSGTDTQYF; CDR3nt: TGTGCCAGCAGCCAAGGTCATTCGGGCACAGATACGCAGTATTTT
j_gene: TRBJ1-4; len: 14; d_gene: TRBD1; abundance: .; v_gene: TRBV2; CDR3aa: CASSEDRVREKLFF; CDR3nt: TGTGCCAGCAGCGAGGACAGGGTTCGCGAAAAACTGTTTTTT
j_gene: TRBJ2-5; len: 14; d_gene: TRBD1; abundance: .; v_gene: TRBV7-2; CDR3aa: CASSLDRGSETQYF; CDR3nt: TGTGCCAGCAGCTTAGACAGGGGATCGGAGACCCAGTACTTC
j_gene: TRBJ1-2; len: 14; d_gene: .; abundance: .; v_gene: TRBV5-1; CDR3aa: CASSPATGMSGYTF; CDR3nt: TGCGCCAGCAGCCCGGCGACTGGAATGAGTGGCTACACCTTC
j_gene: TRBJ2-7; len: 14; d_gene: .; abundance: .; v_gene: TRBV13; CDR3aa: CASSLSRGEYEQYF; CDR3nt: TGTGCCAGCAGCTTAAGCAGGGGAGAGTACGAGCAGTACTTC
j_gene: TRBJ1-5; len: 15; d_gene: .; abundance: .; v_gene: TRBV6-1; CDR3aa: CASSEETGNIQPQHF; CDR3nt: TGTGCCAGCAGTGAAGAAACAGGGAATATTCAGCCCCAGCATTTT
j_gene: TRBJ2-7; len: 15; d_gene: TRBD2; abundance: .; v_gene: TRBV6-5; CDR3aa: CASSYGLAGAYEQYF; CDR3nt: TGTGCCAGCAGTTACGGTCTAGCGGGGGCCTACGAGCAGTACTTC
j_gene: TRBJ2-1; len: 13; d_gene: TRBD2; abundance: .; v_gene: TRBV10-1; CDR3aa: CASSPGLAGEQFF; CDR3nt: TGCGCCAGCAGCCCCGGACTAGCGGGGGAGCAGTTCTTC
j_gene: TRBJ2-7; len: 14; d_gene: TRBD1; abundance: .; v_gene: TRBV11-2; CDR3aa: CASSFVDRLYEQYF; CDR3nt: TGTGCCAGCAGCTTCGTGGACAGGCTCTACGAGCAGTACTTC
j_gene: TRBJ2-7; len: 15; d_gene: .; abundance: .; v_gene: TRBV10-3; CDR3aa: CAISDGVEATDEQYF; CDR3nt: TGTGCCATCAGTGACGGGGTAGAGGCTACCGACGAGCAGTACTTC
j_gene: TRBJ1-5; len: 15; d_gene: .; abundance: .; v_gene: TRBV5-4; CDR3aa: CASSFRTVYNQPQHF; CDR3nt: TGTGCCAGCAGCTTTCGGACAGTTTACAATCAGCCCCAGCATTTT
j_gene: TRBJ2-2; len: 16; d_gene: TRBD2; abundance: once; v_gene: TRBV5-4; CDR3aa: CASSFGVAGATGELFF; CDR3nt: TGTGCCAGCAGCTTTGGGGTAGCGGGAGCCACCGGGGAGCTGTTTTTT
j_gene: TRBJ2-7; len: 14; d_gene: TRBD1; abundance: .; v_gene: TRBV6-5; CDR3aa: CASSRGTGAYEQYF; CDR3nt: TGTGCCAGCAGTCGCGGGACAGGGGCCTACGAGCAGTACTTC
j_gene: TRBJ1-5; len: 14; d_gene: .; abundance: .; v_gene: TRBV7-2; CDR3aa: CASSLASNNQPQHF; CDR3nt: TGTGCCAGCAGCCTAGCGAGTAACAATCAGCCCCAGCATTTT
j_gene: TRBJ1-2; len: 13; d_gene: .; abundance: once; v_gene: TRBV7-9; CDR3aa: CASSLVDFYGYTF; CDR3nt: TGTGCCAGCAGCTTAGTGGACTTCTATGGCTACACCTTC
j_gene: TRBJ1-1; len: 13; d_gene: .; abundance: .; v_gene: TRBV5-1; CDR3aa: CASSSPGYPEAFF; CDR3nt: TGCGCCAGCAGCTCCCCAGGGTACCCTGAAGCTTTCTTT
j_gene: TRBJ2-5; len: 13; d_gene: .; abundance: .; v_gene: TRBV18; CDR3aa: CASSPGIIETQYF; CDR3nt: TGTGCCAGCTCACCCGGGATTATTGAGACCCAGTACTTC
j_gene: TRBJ1-2; len: 14; d_gene: .; abundance: .; v_gene: TRBV28; CDR3aa: CASRPQTGEIGYTF; CDR3nt: TGTGCCAGCAGACCCCAGACAGGAGAAATAGGCTACACCTTC
j_gene: TRBJ2-5; len: 16; d_gene: TRBD2; abundance: few; v_gene: TRBV7-7; CDR3aa: CASSPGLAGVQETQYF; CDR3nt: TGTGCCAGCAGCCCCGGACTAGCGGGGGTACAAGAGACCCAGTACTTC
j_gene: TRBJ2-7; len: 15; d_gene: TRBD1; abundance: .; v_gene: TRBV14; CDR3aa: CASSRTDRSSYEQYF; CDR3nt: TGTGCCAGCAGCCGAACGGACAGGTCCTCCTACGAGCAGTACTTC
j_gene: TRBJ1-5; len: 15; d_gene: .; abundance: .; v_gene: TRBV19; CDR3aa: CASSIGGGQDQPQHF; CDR3nt: TGTGCCAGTAGTATAGGAGGGGGTCAGGATCAGCCCCAGCATTTT
j_gene: TRBJ2-7; len: 15; d_gene: .; abundance: .; v_gene: TRBV21-1; CDR3aa: CASSKGRTSSYEQYF; CDR3nt: TGTGCCAGCAGCAAAGGACGGACTAGCTCCTACGAGCAGTACTTC
j_gene: TRBJ1-1; len: 14; d_gene: .; abundance: .; v_gene: TRBV28; CDR3aa: CASSTAGMNTEAFF; CDR3nt: TGTGCCAGCAGTACGGCAGGGATGAACACTGAAGCTTTCTTT
j_gene: TRBJ2-1; len: 15; d_gene: TRBD2; abundance: .; v_gene: TRBV7-6; CDR3aa: CASSLFGLAGNEQFF; CDR3nt: TGTGCCAGCAGCTTATTCGGACTAGCGGGTAATGAGCAGTTCTTC
j_gene: TRBJ1-4; len: 16; d_gene: TRBD1; abundance: .; v_gene: TRBV6-4; CDR3aa: CASSPGTGIGNEKLFF; CDR3nt: TGTGCCAGCAGTCCCGGGACAGGGATCGGTAATGAAAAACTGTTTTTT
j_gene: TRBJ2-5; len: 16; d_gene: .; abundance: .; v_gene: TRBV5-4; CDR3aa: CASSSVGGRGQETQYF; CDR3nt: TGTGCCAGCAGCTCGGTGGGGGGTCGGGGGCAAGAGACCCAGTACTTC
j_gene: TRBJ1-5; len: 15; d_gene: .; abundance: .; v_gene: TRBV30; CDR3aa: CAWSAGLYSNQPQHF; CDR3nt: TGTGCCTGGAGTGCCGGGTTATATAGCAATCAGCCCCAGCATTTT
j_gene: TRBJ1-3; len: 14; d_gene: .; abundance: .; v_gene: TRBV7-9; CDR3aa: CASSLRGVGNTIYF; CDR3nt: TGTGCCAGCAGCTTACGCGGGGTTGGAAACACCATATATTTT
j_gene: TRBJ1-6; len: 14; d_gene: .; abundance: .; v_gene: TRBV7-9; CDR3aa: CPSSRSPGAGPLHF; CDR3nt: TGTCCCAGCAGCCGCTCCCCTGGGGCGGGGCCCCTCCACTTT
j_gene: TRBJ2-5; len: 15; d_gene: TRBD1; abundance: .; v_gene: TRBV7-9; CDR3aa: CASSLVGQGAPTQYF; CDR3nt: TGTGCCAGCAGCTTAGTCGGGCAGGGGGCCCCGACCCAGTACTTC
j_gene: TRBJ1-2; len: 16; d_gene: .; abundance: .; v_gene: TRBV6-4; CDR3aa: CASSDSNTRSVYGYTF; CDR3nt: TGTGCCAGCAGTGACTCTAATACGCGTTCGGTCTATGGCTACACCTTC
j_gene: TRBJ2-3; len: 14; d_gene: TRBD2; abundance: .; v_gene: TRBV7-2; CDR3aa: CASSTSGSRDTQYF; CDR3nt: TGTGCCAGCAGCACTAGCGGGTCTAGGGATACGCAGTATTTT
j_gene: TRBJ2-1; len: 14; d_gene: TRBD1; abundance: .; v_gene: TRBV2; CDR3aa: CASSRQGMPDEQFF; CDR3nt: TGTGCCAGCAGCCGACAGGGGATGCCGGATGAGCAGTTCTTC
j_gene: TRBJ2-2; len: 19; d_gene: TRBD1; abundance: .; v_gene: TRBV27; CDR3aa: CASSLLGPPGGAGTGELFF; CDR3nt: TGTGCCAGCAGTTTATTAGGTCCCCCAGGGGGCGCGGGCACCGGGGAGCTGTTTTTT
j_gene: TRBJ2-7; len: 14; d_gene: .; abundance: .; v_gene: TRBV28; CDR3aa: CASSHDRSAYEQYF; CDR3nt: TGTGCCAGCAGTCACGACAGATCCGCCTACGAGCAGTACTTC
j_gene: TRBJ2-1; len: 15; d_gene: TRBD1; abundance: .; v_gene: TRBV14; CDR3aa: CASSRDRGRAREQFF; CDR3nt: TGTGCCAGCAGCCGAGACAGGGGGCGCGCGAGAGAGCAGTTCTTC